This is a list of T cell receptor beta chains from one sample in a study of breast tumors, draining lymph nodes, adjacent tissues. One entry per CDR3 protein, called by TCRdb with MiXCR from the multiplex PCR reads. The table includes some 200,000 distinct CDR3 sequences, 30% to 40% detected once. Specimen: axillary lymph node tissue. The receptors shown here come from a female donor with breast cancer. Some clones in this sample may be carry-over from other donors' samples. The CDR3 runs from the conserved cysteine through the conserved F or W. Each record gives: CDR3 protein, CDR3 DNA, J gene, V gene, clone size, D gene. D genes are given only for firm matches. Some rows have no size entry. The others give once, few or many, or a class for an expanded clone.

CDR3 protein: CASSLALETQYF
CDR3 DNA: TGTGCCAGCAGCTTAGCGCTAGAGACCCAGTACTTC
J gene: TRBJ2-5
V gene: TRBV7-2
clone size: medium-sized
D gene: .

CDR3 protein: CASSRRQDSYNEQFF
CDR3 DNA: TGTGCCAGCAGTCGTAGACAAGATTCTTACAATGAGCAGTTCTTC
J gene: TRBJ2-1
V gene: TRBV7-8
clone size: many
D gene: .

CDR3 protein: CSVEFLDGQGAYEQYF
CDR3 DNA: TGCAGCGTTGAATTTCTAGATGGACAGGGGGCCTACGAGCAGTACTTC
J gene: TRBJ2-7
V gene: TRBV29-1
clone size: many
D gene: TRBD1

CDR3 protein: CASSWVEVTDTQYF
CDR3 DNA: TGTGCCAGCAGTTGGGTAGAGGTGACAGATACGCAGTATTTT
J gene: TRBJ2-3
V gene: TRBV2
clone size: many
D gene: .

CDR3 protein: CSASLSGNTIYF
CDR3 DNA: TGCAGTGCCTCCCTATCTGGAAACACCATATATTTT
J gene: TRBJ1-3
V gene: TRBV20-1
clone size: many
D gene: .

CDR3 protein: CASSSSREGEKLFF
CDR3 DNA: TGTGCCAGCAGTAGTTCACGGGAAGGTGAAAAACTGTTTTTT
J gene: TRBJ1-4
V gene: TRBV25-1
clone size: .
D gene: .

CDR3 protein: CASSAQGDTQYF
CDR3 DNA: TGTGCCAGCAGCGCGCAGGGAGATACGCAGTATTTT
J gene: TRBJ2-3
V gene: TRBV7-9
clone size: many
D gene: .

CDR3 protein: CSAIRQGGREKLFF
CDR3 DNA: TGCAGTGCTATAAGACAGGGAGGGCGGGAAAAACTGTTTTTT
J gene: TRBJ1-4
V gene: TRBV20-1
clone size: many
D gene: TRBD1

CDR3 protein: CAISESGPDTQYF
CDR3 DNA: TGTGCCATCAGTGAGTCGGGGCCAGATACGCAGTATTTT
J gene: TRBJ2-3
V gene: TRBV10-3
clone size: .
D gene: .

CDR3 protein: CASSDRLAGETQYF
CDR3 DNA: TGTGCCAGCAGTGACAGGCTAGCGGGAGAGACCCAGTACTTC
J gene: TRBJ2-5
V gene: TRBV7-6
clone size: .
D gene: TRBD2

CDR3 protein: CSARYAPGQGASGEKLFF
CDR3 DNA: TGCAGTGCTAGATATGCCCCGGGACAGGGGGCGTCCGGTGAAAAACTGTTTTTT
J gene: TRBJ1-4
V gene: TRBV20-1
clone size: many
D gene: TRBD1

CDR3 protein: CASNQGNYGYTF
CDR3 DNA: TGTGCCAGTAACCAGGGAAACTATGGCTACACCTTC
J gene: TRBJ1-2
V gene: TRBV19
clone size: many
D gene: .

CDR3 protein: CASSLVGQYGYTF
CDR3 DNA: TGTGCCAGCAGTTTAGTCGGACAGTATGGCTACACCTTC
J gene: TRBJ1-2
V gene: TRBV12-3/TRBV12-4
clone size: many
D gene: .

CDR3 protein: CATAGPGQGVGSNQPQHF
CDR3 DNA: TGTGCCACCGCGGGACCGGGACAGGGAGTCGGGAGCAATCAGCCCCAGCATTTT
J gene: TRBJ1-5
V gene: TRBV15
clone size: many
D gene: TRBD1

CDR3 protein: CASSLEFLGQGANEKLFF
CDR3 DNA: TGTGCCAGCAGCTTGGAATTTTTGGGACAGGGGGCTAATGAAAAACTGTTTTTT
J gene: TRBJ1-4
V gene: TRBV5-5
clone size: .
D gene: TRBD1

CDR3 protein: CASSSGTGINEQYF
CDR3 DNA: TGTGCCAGCAGCTCCGGGACAGGGATCAACGAGCAGTACTTC
J gene: TRBJ2-7
V gene: TRBV5-6
clone size: .
D gene: TRBD1

CDR3 protein: CASSRTGGTGANVPTF
CDR3 DNA: TGTGCCAGCAGCCGAACAGGGGGCACTGGGGCCAACGTCCCGACTTTC
J gene: TRBJ2-6
V gene: TRBV3-1
clone size: .
D gene: TRBD1

CDR3 protein: CASRYGLAGDNEQFF
CDR3 DNA: TGTGCCAGCAGATATGGGCTAGCGGGGGACAATGAGCAGTTCTTC
J gene: TRBJ2-1
V gene: TRBV2
clone size: many
D gene: TRBD2

CDR3 protein: CASSGGAPLETQYF
CDR3 DNA: TGTGCCAGTAGCGGGGGGGCCCCGTTAGAGACCCAGTACTTC
J gene: TRBJ2-5
V gene: TRBV19
clone size: many
D gene: TRBD2

CDR3 protein: CASRSGTSSSGYTF
CDR3 DNA: TGTGCCAGCAGGTCCGGGACGAGCAGTTCTGGCTACACCTTC
J gene: TRBJ1-2
V gene: TRBV2
clone size: many
D gene: .

CDR3 protein: CSARDRSLRNTGELFF
CDR3 DNA: TGCAGTGCTAGAGACAGGAGTCTGCGGAACACCGGGGAGCTGTTTTTT
J gene: TRBJ2-2
V gene: TRBV20-1
clone size: many
D gene: .

CDR3 protein: CATTIPGQGMGTEAFF
CDR3 DNA: TGTGCCACCACAATCCCGGGACAGGGGATGGGGACTGAAGCTTTCTTT
J gene: TRBJ1-1
V gene: TRBV15
clone size: few
D gene: TRBD1

CDR3 protein: CASSVDRAENQPQHF
CDR3 DNA: TGTGCCAGTAGTGTCGACAGGGCGGAGAATCAGCCCCAGCATTTT
J gene: TRBJ1-5
V gene: TRBV19
clone size: many
D gene: TRBD1

CDR3 protein: CASSSTGGGETQYF
CDR3 DNA: TGTGCCAGCAGTTCCACAGGGGGAGGGGAGACCCAGTACTTC
J gene: TRBJ2-5
V gene: TRBV2
clone size: .
D gene: .

CDR3 protein: CAISELGPTKDEQYF
CDR3 DNA: TGTGCCATCAGTGAGTTGGGACCTACGAAGGACGAGCAGTACTTC
J gene: TRBJ2-7
V gene: TRBV10-3
clone size: many
D gene: .

CDR3 protein: CASSYSTLGDEKLFF
CDR3 DNA: TGTGCCAGCAGTTACTCAACTCTGGGGGATGAAAAACTGTTTTTT
J gene: TRBJ1-4
V gene: TRBV6-5
clone size: many
D gene: .

CDR3 protein: CASSPIGVDGYTF
CDR3 DNA: TGTGCCAGCTCACCAATCGGGGTTGATGGCTACACCTTC
J gene: TRBJ1-2
V gene: TRBV18
clone size: .
D gene: .

CDR3 protein: CASSYLRGGQYF
CDR3 DNA: TGTGCCAGCAGTTACTTGAGGGGGGGCCAGTACTTC
J gene: TRBJ2-5
V gene: TRBV6-2/TRBV6-3
clone size: many
D gene: .

CDR3 protein: CASTTSGRPDTQYF
CDR3 DNA: TGTGCCAGTACGACTAGCGGGAGACCAGATACGCAGTATTTT
J gene: TRBJ2-3
V gene: TRBV2
clone size: .
D gene: TRBD2

CDR3 protein: CASSSSGAAYNSPLHF
CDR3 DNA: TGTGCCAGCAGCTCTAGCGGGGCGGCATATAATTCACCCCTCCACTTT
J gene: TRBJ1-6
V gene: TRBV7-4
clone size: .
D gene: .

CDR3 protein: CASSDSGDPNTGELFF
CDR3 DNA: TGCGCCAGCAGTGATTCAGGGGATCCGAACACCGGGGAGCTGTTTTTT
J gene: TRBJ2-2
V gene: TRBV10-2
clone size: once
D gene: .

CDR3 protein: CAWSEASARVVGYGYTF
CDR3 DNA: TGTGCCTGGAGCGAGGCCTCAGCGAGGGTGGTGGGATATGGCTACACCTTC
J gene: TRBJ1-2
V gene: TRBV30
clone size: .
D gene: .

CDR3 protein: CASSSDPPGLAGVDPTDTQYF
CDR3 DNA: TGTGCCAGCAGCTCAGATCCACCGGGACTAGCGGGAGTGGACCCCACAGATACGCAGTATTTT
J gene: TRBJ2-3
V gene: TRBV12-3/TRBV12-4
clone size: .
D gene: TRBD2

CDR3 protein: CASGQRGARNSPLHF
CDR3 DNA: TGTGCCAGCGGCCAGCGGGGGGCAAGAAATTCACCCCTCCACTTT
J gene: TRBJ1-6
V gene: TRBV6-5
clone size: .
D gene: .

CDR3 protein: CASSFSGARGQPQHF
CDR3 DNA: TGTGCCAGCAGTTTTTCAGGGGCCCGGGGACAGCCCCAGCATTTT
J gene: TRBJ1-5
V gene: TRBV28
clone size: few
D gene: .

CDR3 protein: CASSWGQGTGELFF
CDR3 DNA: TGTGCCAGCAGCTGGGGACAGGGCACCGGGGAGCTGTTTTTT
J gene: TRBJ2-2
V gene: TRBV5-8
clone size: many
D gene: TRBD1

CDR3 protein: CSASLARISYNEQFF
CDR3 DNA: TGCAGTGCTAGCCTAGCGCGCATCTCCTACAATGAGCAGTTCTTC
J gene: TRBJ2-1
V gene: TRBV20-1
clone size: many
D gene: .

CDR3 protein: CASRPNGGSYEQYF
CDR3 DNA: TGTGCCAGCAGGCCCAATGGCGGGTCCTACGAGCAGTACTTC
J gene: TRBJ2-7
V gene: TRBV27
clone size: few
D gene: .

CDR3 protein: CTSSSPASGNTIYF
CDR3 DNA: TGTACCAGCAGCTCCCCGGCCTCTGGAAACACCATATACTTT
J gene: TRBJ1-3
V gene: TRBV7-2
clone size: .
D gene: .

CDR3 protein: CASSYLGEDEQFF
CDR3 DNA: TGTGCCAGCAGCTACTTAGGGGAGGATGAGCAGTTCTTC
J gene: TRBJ2-1
V gene: TRBV5-5
clone size: .
D gene: .

CDR3 protein: CASSLRGQTNYGYTF
CDR3 DNA: TGTGCCAGCAGCTTGAGGGGACAGACTAACTATGGCTACACCTTC
J gene: TRBJ1-2
V gene: TRBV5-5
clone size: many
D gene: TRBD1

CDR3 protein: CASSLALSAGWYEQYF
CDR3 DNA: TGTGCCAGCAGCTTAGCCCTCTCGGCGGGGTGGTACGAGCAGTACTTC
J gene: TRBJ2-7
V gene: TRBV7-8
clone size: many
D gene: .

CDR3 protein: CASRAYYGYTF
CDR3 DNA: TGTGCCAGCAGGGCCTACTATGGCTACACCTTC
J gene: TRBJ1-2
V gene: TRBV6-2/TRBV6-3
clone size: few
D gene: .

CDR3 protein: CSARGTIRYEQFF
CDR3 DNA: TGCAGTGCCAGGGGGACTATCCGGTATGAGCAGTTCTTC
J gene: TRBJ2-1
V gene: TRBV20-1
clone size: many
D gene: .

CDR3 protein: CASTPGTSYEQYF
CDR3 DNA: TGTGCCAGCACCCCGGGTACCTCCTACGAGCAGTACTTC
J gene: TRBJ2-7
V gene: TRBV2
clone size: many
D gene: .

CDR3 protein: CASSPGGPIDTQYF
CDR3 DNA: TGTGCCAGCAGTCCGGGGGGGCCCATAGATACGCAGTATTTT
J gene: TRBJ2-3
V gene: TRBV6-5
clone size: .
D gene: TRBD2

CDR3 protein: CASSLHSAYGYTF
CDR3 DNA: TGTGCCAGCAGTTTGCACAGTGCCTATGGCTACACCTTC
J gene: TRBJ1-2
V gene: TRBV28
clone size: many
D gene: .

CDR3 protein: CASSATGRETQYF
CDR3 DNA: TGTGCCAGCAGCGCCACCGGGAGGGAGACCCAGTACTTC
J gene: TRBJ2-5
V gene: TRBV12-3/TRBV12-4
clone size: many
D gene: TRBD2

CDR3 protein: CASPWGALELFF
CDR3 DNA: TGCGCCAGCCCCTGGGGGGCCTTGGAGCTGTTTTTT
J gene: TRBJ2-2
V gene: TRBV4-3
clone size: .
D gene: .

CDR3 protein: CASRPGTGGSIGGNQPQHF
CDR3 DNA: TGTGCCAGCAGACCCGGGACAGGGGGATCGATAGGGGGCAATCAGCCCCAGCATTTT
J gene: TRBJ1-5
V gene: TRBV6-5
clone size: many
D gene: TRBD1